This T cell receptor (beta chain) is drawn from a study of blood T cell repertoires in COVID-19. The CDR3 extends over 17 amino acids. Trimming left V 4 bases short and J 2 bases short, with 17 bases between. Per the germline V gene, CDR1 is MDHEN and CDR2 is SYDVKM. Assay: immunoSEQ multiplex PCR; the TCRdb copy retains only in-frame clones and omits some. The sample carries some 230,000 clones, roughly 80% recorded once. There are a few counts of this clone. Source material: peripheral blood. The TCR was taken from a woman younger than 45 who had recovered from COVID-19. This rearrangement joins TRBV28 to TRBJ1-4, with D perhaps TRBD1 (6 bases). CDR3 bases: TGTGCCAGCAGTTCGGGGGGCTTGGAGCCCACTAATGAAAAACTGTTTTTT. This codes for CASSSGGLEPTNEKLFF.